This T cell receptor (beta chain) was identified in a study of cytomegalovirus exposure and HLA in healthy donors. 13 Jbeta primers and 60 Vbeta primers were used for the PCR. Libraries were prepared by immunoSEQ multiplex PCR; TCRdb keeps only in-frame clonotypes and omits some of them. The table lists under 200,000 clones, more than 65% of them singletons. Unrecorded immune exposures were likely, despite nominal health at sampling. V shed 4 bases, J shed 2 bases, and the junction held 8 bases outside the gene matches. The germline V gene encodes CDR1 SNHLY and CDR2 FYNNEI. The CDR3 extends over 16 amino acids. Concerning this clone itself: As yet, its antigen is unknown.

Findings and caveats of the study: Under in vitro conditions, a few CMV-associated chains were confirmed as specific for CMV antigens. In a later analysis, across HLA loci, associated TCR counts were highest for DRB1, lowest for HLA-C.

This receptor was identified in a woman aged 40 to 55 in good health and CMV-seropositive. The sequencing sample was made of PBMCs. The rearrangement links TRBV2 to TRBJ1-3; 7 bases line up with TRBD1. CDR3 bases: TGTGCCAGCAGTGGACAGGGTATGAGCCCTGGAAACACCATATATTTT. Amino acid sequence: CASSGQGMSPGNTIYF.